One sample yielded the 27 T cell receptor beta chains listed below, sequenced in a study of cytomegalovirus exposure and HLA in healthy donors. The PCR employed 60 Vbeta primers together with 13 Jbeta primers. Data came from immunoSEQ multiplex PCR; TCRdb stores just in-frame clones and leaves some out. In the table there are fewer than 200,000 clones, 65% to 80% of which are singletons. Material: PBMCs. Receptors were obtained from a woman aged 40 to 50 in good health and CMV-seronegative.

This clone was picked up one time. The CDR3 DNA is TGTGCCAGCAGGTCGCAACTAAACACCGGGGAGCTGTTTTTT. This encodes CASRSQLNTGELFF. The J gene is TRBJ2-2, the V gene TRBV11-2; the D is unclear. V was clipped by 6 bases and J by 2 bases, with 10 bases between them. Germline V gene sequence: CDR1 SGHAT, CDR2 FQNNGV. The CDR3 is 14 residues long.

This rearrangement joins TRBV18 to TRBJ1-1, with a tentative D call TRBD1 (5 bases). V lost 1 base and J 1 base, leaving 7 bases between the germline ends. Looked up from germline, CDR1 is KGHSH and CDR2 is LQKENI. The CDR3 consists of 14 residues. DNA for the CDR3: TGTGCCAGCTCACCACTAGACAGGAACACTGAAGCTTTCTTT. Its translation: CASSPLDRNTEAFF.

This chain links TRBV10-3 with TRBJ2-7; D is uncertain. The V end lost 1 base, the J end lost 2 bases, and 3 bases lay between the germline ends. This CDR3 comprises 12 residues. Germline-derived CDR1 and CDR2 are ENHRY and SYGVKD. The CDR3 loop is CAISELAYEQYF. CDR3 bases: TGTGCCATCAGTGAGTTAGCCTACGAGCAGTACTTC.

The gene calls are TRBV28 and TRBJ1-4, with 8 bases fitting TRBD1. The CDR3 is 16 amino acids. Germline CDR1 is MDHEN and CDR2 is SYDVKM. V lost 5 bases to trimming and J lost 5 bases; unmatched junction nucleotides: 10. The CDR3 protein is CASSEPGQGKNEKLFF. The CDR3 region has the DNA TGTGCCAGCAGTGAACCCGGACAGGGTAAAAATGAAAAACTGTTTTTT. The whole variable domain, filled in from reference TRBV28 and TRBJ1-4, reads DVKVTQSSRYLVKRTGEKVFLECVQDMDHENMFWYRQDPGLGLRLIYFSYDVKMKEKGDIPEGYSVSREKKERFSLILESASTNQTSMYLCASSEPGQGKNEKLFFGSGTQLSVL.

This chain joins TRBV4-1 and TRBJ2-5; 10 bases map to TRBD1. The end of the DNA is better explained by TRBJ2-7, so the J call may be wrong. The CDR3 totals 15 residues. Germline lookup yields CDR1 MGHRA and CDR2 YSYEKL. The CDR3 bases are TGCGCCAGCAGCCAACGGGACAGGGGCTTTGTCGAGCAGTACTTC. This codes for CASSQRDRGFVEQYF.

In this sample, this clone turned up a few times. The J gene is TRBJ1-3, the V gene TRBV10-1; D is ambiguous. Germline lookup yields CDR1 WNHNN and CDR2 SYGVQD (reference sequence). The CDR3 totals 13 residues. The germline V and J ends were trimmed by 4 bases and 0 bases, with 4 bases remaining between them. CDR3 in DNA: TGCGCCAGCAGTGCCAGCTCTGGAAACACCATATATTTT. This gives the protein CASSASSGNTIYF.

This chain links TRBV15 with TRBJ2-3, with D possibly TRBD2 on 5 matching bases. This CDR3 region has 14 residues. V lost 6 bases, J lost 2 bases, and 12 bases lay in between. Per the germline V gene, CDR1 is LNHNV and CDR2 is YYDKDF (reference sequence). CDR3 sequence reads: CATRSTGYTDTQYF. CDR3 DNA: TGTGCCACCAGGTCGACGGGATACACAGATACGCAGTATTTT. Together with reference TRBV15 and TRBJ2-3, the CDR3 gives the full variable domain: DAMVIQNPRYQVTQFGKPVTLSCSQTLNHNVMYWYQQKSSQAPKLLFHYYDKDFNNEADTPDNFQSRRPNTSFCFLDIRSPGLGDTAMYLCATRSTGYTDTQYFGPGTRLTVL.

This clone was recorded once. This chain joins TRBV4-1 and TRBJ1-1, with a weak D call TRBD1 (5 bases). V dropped 0 bases and J dropped 0 bases, with 8 bases sitting between them. CDR3 length: 15 residues. Per germline, CDR1 MGHRA and CDR2 YSYEKL. CDR3 region: CASSQEGVMNTEAFF. DNA for the CDR3: TGCGCCAGCAGCCAAGAAGGGGTAATGAACACTGAAGCTTTCTTT.

The rearrangement links TRBV19 to TRBJ2-1, with D maybe TRBD1 (5 bases). This CDR3 is built from 11 residues. The V gene's germline CDR1 is LNHDA and CDR2 SQIVND (reference sequence). Trimming took 5 bases from V and 10 from J, leaving 9 bases between them. CDR3 in amino acids: CASSFRQEQFF. For the CDR3, the DNA is TGTGCCAGTAGTTTCAGACAGGAGCAGTTCTTC.

The chain links TRBV18 to TRBJ1-2; D may be TRBD1 (6 bases). The CDR3 extends over 11 amino acids. CDR1 is KGHSH and CDR2 is LQKENI in the germline V gene. Between the trimmed V and J ends, which lost 5 bases and 14 bases, there was a span of 15 bases. DNA for the CDR3: TGTGCCAGCTCATTACAGGGAGCTCGGACCTTC. This translates into CASSLQGARTF. The complete variable domain, with remaining parts taken from reference TRBV18 and TRBJ1-2, reads NAGVMQNPRHLVRRRGQEARLRCSPMKGHSHVYWYRQLPEEGLKFMVYLQKENIIDESGMPKERFSAEFPKEGPSILRIQQVVRGDSAAYFCASSLQGARTFGSGTRLTVV.

This chain uses TRBV10-1 with TRBJ1-4; 10 nucleotides agree with TRBD1. Germline CDR1 WNHNN, CDR2 SYGVQD (reference sequence). The CDR3 consists of 13 residues. The V and J ends lost 8 bases and 6 bases, in that order; junction bases with no gene match: 3. The CDR3 DNA reads TGCGCCAGCGGAGGGACAGGGGATGAAAAACTGTTTTTT. Encoded protein: CASGGTGDEKLFF.

The chain has TRBV5-1 and TRBJ2-7; possibly TRBD1 for D (5 bases). The CDR3 sequence is 15 residues long. V lost 5 bases to trimming and J lost 3 bases, with 18 bases between them. Germline V gene sequence: CDR1 SGHRS, CDR2 YFSETQ. In DNA, the CDR3 is TGCGCCAGCAGTGTGGACATAGGAGTAGTCTACGAGCAGTACTTC. Protein: CASSVDIGVVYEQYF.

This rearrangement joins TRBV30 to TRBJ1-1, with a tentative D call TRBD1 (6 bases). Germline V gene sequence: CDR1 GTSNPN, CDR2 SVGIG (reference sequence). CDR3 size: 13 residues. V gave up 0 bases and J gave up 7 bases, with 12 bases separating them. CDR3 DNA sequence: TGTGCCTGGAGTGTACACAGGGCCCTTGAAGCTTTCTTT. Amino acids: CAWSVHRALEAFF.

J is TRBJ1-1 and V is TRBV18; TRBD1 agrees at 7 bases. CDR1 KGHSH and CDR2 LQKENI come from the germline V gene. After removal of 1 base from V and 4 bases from J, the junction contained 3 bases not matched to a gene. The CDR3 has 14 amino acids. CDR3 in amino acids: CASSPQSGGTEAFF. DNA for the CDR3: TGTGCCAGCTCACCACAATCAGGGGGCACTGAAGCTTTCTTT.

The V call is TRBV10-3, the J call TRBJ1-2, with 8 bases that match TRBD1. Losses at the gene ends were 6 bases for V and 8 bases for J; bases not matched to a gene: 11. The CDR3 sequence is 14 residues long. Germline V gives CDR1 ENHRY, CDR2 SYGVKD. In DNA form, the CDR3 reads TGTGCCATCAGGGCAGGGGGCGAGGGAGAGGGCTACACCTTC. It specifies CAIRAGGEGEGYTF.

The rearrangement links TRBV7-2 to TRBJ1-1, with a possible D match to TRBD1 (6 bases). Germline V gives CDR1 SGHTA, CDR2 FQGNSA. The CDR3 runs to 15 residues. V was clipped by 1 base and J by 3 bases, with 12 bases between them. This CDR3 is CASSLEYRVDTEAFF. CDR3 bases: TGTGCCAGCAGCTTAGAGTACAGGGTGGACACTGAAGCTTTCTTT.

This chain uses TRBV25-1 with TRBJ1-2, with D tentatively TRBD1 (5 bases). The CDR3 runs 15 residues. Trimming cost V 4 bases and J 2 bases, with 14 bases left between them. CDR1 is MGHDK and CDR2 is SYGVNS in the germline V gene. The CDR3: CASSGARGSNYGYTF. CDR3 DNA: TGTGCCAGCAGTGGGGCTCGGGGGTCCAACTATGGCTACACCTTC.

This chain's CDR3 is CASSSPGQGLYEQYF. The CDR3, as DNA: TGTGCCAGCAGTTCCCCCGGACAGGGGTTGTACGAGCAGTACTTC. This chain links TRBV27 with TRBJ2-7; 9 nucleotides match TRBD1. The ends lost 4 bases at V and 4 bases at J; junction bases unmatched: 8. Germline CDR1 MNHEY, CDR2 SMNVEV (reference sequence). CDR3 size: 15 residues.

The sample holds one count of this clone. The chain is built from TRBV28 and TRBJ1-4; D unclear. The CDR3 totals 15 residues. Germline lookup yields CDR1 MDHEN and CDR2 SYDVKM. V lost 5 bases, J lost 0 bases, and 10 bases lay in between. CDR3 region: CASSTNTPTNEKLFF. Written as DNA, the CDR3 is TGTGCCAGCAGTACGAATACACCAACTAATGAAAAACTGTTTTTT.

The CDR3 sequence: CASSSFGRPGANVLTF. The DNA of the CDR3 is TGTGCCAGCAGCTCGTTTGGGAGACCCGGGGCCAACGTCCTGACTTTC. The chain couples TRBV13 to TRBJ2-6; a weak D match, TRBD2 (5 bases). Germline V CDR1 and CDR2: PRHDT, FYEKMQ (reference sequence). Trimming stripped 4 bases from V and 4 bases from J, with 14 bases between. CDR3 length: 16 amino acids.

This clone was observed a few times. The chain uses TRBV5-1 and TRBJ1-4; 9 bases fit TRBD1. The CDR3 is made up of 13 amino acids. The junction had 2 bases not matched to a gene; V was cut back by 4 bases and J by 7 bases. Germline V gene data show CDR1 as SGHRS and CDR2 as YFSETQ. Written as DNA, the CDR3 is TGCGCCAGCAGCCAACAGGGGGCTGAAAAACTGTTTTTT. This translates into CASSQQGAEKLFF.

V gene TRBV7-6 combines with J gene TRBJ1-1; 10 nucleotides agree with TRBD1. After removal of 5 bases from V and 0 bases from J, the junction contained 6 bases not matched to a gene. CDR3 length: 16 amino acids. In germline, CDR1 is SGHVS, CDR2 FNYEAQ. In DNA, the CDR3 is TGTGCCAGCAGCCAAGGGACAGGGGCCATGAACACTGAAGCTTTCTTT. This encodes CASSQGTGAMNTEAFF.

With respect to this clone: In the same sample, other DNA sequences code for this CDR3. The chain uses TRBV19 and TRBJ2-6, with TRBD2 as a possible D gene (5 bases). This CDR3 comprises 15 residues. The germline V gene encodes CDR1 LNHDA and CDR2 SQIVND (reference sequence). The V gene lost 3 bases and the J gene lost 4 bases, with 10 bases spanning the gap. The CDR3 spells CASSIPGSGANVLTF. Written as DNA, the CDR3 is TGTGCCAGTAGTATTCCGGGGTCCGGGGCCAACGTCCTGACTTTC. Combining the CDR3 with reference TRBV19 and TRBJ2-6 gives the whole variable domain DGGITQSPKYLFRKEGQNVTLSCEQNLNHDAMYWYRQDPGQGLRLIYYSQIVNDFQKGDIAEGYSVSREKKESFPLTVTSAQKNPTAFYLCASSIPGSGANVLTFGAGSRLTVL.

This clone was seen only once. This chain joins TRBV7-8 and TRBJ1-5; possibly TRBD1 for D (5 bases). The ends were cut back, 6 bases at V and 7 bases at J, with 19 bases in the middle. The CDR3 runs 15 residues. Germline V gene sequence: CDR1 SGHVS, CDR2 FQNEAQ. The CDR3 region has the DNA TGTGCCAGCAGTAAAGGGGAGGGTGTGTTGCAGCCCCAGCATTTT. This translates into CASSKGEGVLQPQHF.

The genes are TRBV5-1 and TRBJ2-5; 8 nucleotides align to TRBD2. Germline V gene lookup returns CDR1 SGHRS and CDR2 YFSETQ. This CDR3 has 18 residues. Trimming removed 0 bases from V and 3 bases from J; junction bases left unmatched: 13. The CDR3: CASSLAGGGKGQEETQYF. The CDR3 bases are TGCGCCAGCAGCTTGGCCGGCGGGGGGAAGGGTCAGGAAGAGACCCAGTACTTC.

V and J are TRBV9 and TRBJ2-5, with 10 bases matching TRBD2. V was clipped by 0 bases and J by 4 bases; unmatched bases: 3. This CDR3 is built from 15 residues. Germline V gene lookup returns CDR1 SGDLS and CDR2 YYNGEE. The CDR3 sequence is CASSVASGSSETQYF. The CDR3 bases are TGTGCCAGCAGCGTAGCTAGCGGGAGTTCAGAGACCCAGTACTTC.

The chain is built from TRBV29-1 and TRBJ1-2, with 8 positions matching TRBD1. Germline CDR1 is SQVTM and CDR2 is ANQGSEA. This CDR3 is 14 amino acids long. V lost 6 bases to trimming and J lost 4 bases; unmatched junction nucleotides: 10. CDR3 in amino acids: CSVEDREGSYGYTF. CDR3 DNA sequence: TGCAGCGTAGAGGACAGGGAGGGTTCCTATGGCTACACCTTC.